Presented here are 25 T cell receptor beta chains from one specimen sequenced in a study of shared clonotypes between healthy human individuals. Profiling relied on immunoSEQ multiplex PCR, and the TCRdb table lists in-frame clones only, not all of them. In the table there are millions of clones, 85% to 95% of which are singletons. The sample was naive CD4+ T cells sorted from blood. Described subset: CD45RA+ positively selected. Source of these receptors: a man younger than 35 in good health.

This sequence joins TRBV7-3 and TRBJ2-7; the D is unclear. Trimming pared 3 bases from V and 4 bases from J, leaving 16 bases between. CDR3 size: 15 residues. The V gene's germline CDR1 is SGHTA and CDR2 FQGTGA. The CDR3 DNA reads TGTGCCAGCAGCTTGGACGCCTACCCCCAATACGAGCAGTACTTC. Translating gives CASSLDAYPQYEQYF. The full variable domain, with the rest looked up from reference TRBV7-3 and TRBJ2-7, is GAGVSQTPSNKVTEKGKYVELRCDPISGHTALYWYRQSLGQGPEFLIYFQGTGAADDSGLPNDRFFAVRPEGSVSTLKIQRTERGDSAVYLCASSLDAYPQYEQYFGPGTRLTVT.

This clone has a single count. This chain joins TRBV30 and TRBJ1-5; TRBD1 matches at 9 bases. Germline trimming cut 4 bases from V and 1 base from J; bases unmatched to any gene: 2. The CDR3 has 14 residues. Per germline, CDR1 GTSNPN and CDR2 SVGIG (reference sequence). CDR3 amino acids: CAWKQGASNQPQHF. In DNA form, the CDR3 reads TGTGCCTGGAAACAGGGGGCGAGCAATCAGCCCCAGCATTTT.

Note on this clone: Different DNA sequences within this sample yield the same CDR3. V gene TRBV5-6 combines with J gene TRBJ1-5; D possibly corresponds to TRBD1 (5 bases). Germline loops: CDR1 SGHDT, CDR2 YYEEEE. This CDR3 comprises 14 residues. The V and J ends lost 0 bases and 4 bases respectively, with 8 bases between them. The CDR3 loop reads CASSLAGGNQPQHF. CDR3 sequence (DNA): TGTGCCAGCAGCTTGGCGGGGGGGAATCAGCCCCAGCATTTT. The entire variable domain, with the rest obtained from reference TRBV5-6 and TRBJ1-5, is as follows: DAGVTQSPTHLIKTRGQQVTLRCSPKSGHDTVSWYQQALGQGPQFIFQYYEEEERQRGNFPDRFSGHQFPNYSSELNVNALLLGDSALYLCASSLAGGNQPQHFGDGTRLSIL.

On this clone itself: Other nucleotide sequences from this sample produce the same CDR3. The V gene is TRBV27, the J gene TRBJ2-2; D unresolved. Germline V lookup: CDR1 MNHEY, CDR2 SMNVEV (reference sequence). This CDR3 is 13 amino acids long. Trimming pared 6 bases from V and 0 bases from J, leaving 5 bases between. The CDR3 reads CASSLPNTGELFF. The CDR3 nucleotides are TGTGCCAGCAGCTTACCGAACACCGGGGAGCTGTTTTTT.

This chain links TRBV30 with TRBJ1-2; TRBD1 matches at 7 bases. This CDR3 spans 14 amino acids. Per germline, CDR1 GTSNPN and CDR2 SVGIG (reference sequence). The trim removed 4 bases at V and 4 bases at J, leaving 9 bases unmatched. CDR3 sequence (DNA): TGTGCCTGGACCGGAGAGGGACAGACCTATGGCTACACCTTC. It codes for CAWTGEGQTYGYTF.

About this clone itself: This specimen includes other DNA sequences encoding the same CDR3. This chain connects TRBV28 to TRBJ2-3; the D is unclear. CDR3 size: 13 residues. Trimming took off 1 base at V and 1 base at J, with 3 bases between the two ends. Germline assignment: CDR1 MDHEN and CDR2 SYDVKM. CDR3 sequence (DNA): TGTGCCAGCAGTTTATCAGGCACAGATACGCAGTATTTT. It yields the protein CASSLSGTDTQYF.

CDR3 in amino acids: CATKLAGKLETQYF. The CDR3 nucleotides read TGCGCCACCAAACTAGCGGGAAAATTAGAGACCCAGTACTTC. The chain has TRBV5-1 and TRBJ2-5, with 10 bases that match TRBD2. Losses at the gene ends were 9 bases for V and 4 bases for J; bases not matched to a gene: 9. The CDR3 is 14 residues long. From germline, CDR1 is SGHRS and CDR2 YFSETQ. Full variable domain (remainder filled in from reference TRBV5-1 and TRBJ2-5): KAGVTQTPRYLIKTRGQQVTLSCSPISGHRSVSWYQQTPGQGLQFLFEYFSETQRNKGNFPGRFSGRQFSNSRSEMNVSTLELGDSALYLCATKLAGKLETQYFGPGTRLLVL.

The chain links TRBV2 to TRBJ2-3, with D possibly being TRBD2 (6 bases). The CDR3 has 14 residues. CDR1 SNHLY and CDR2 FYNNEI come from the germline V gene. Deletions cut 2 bases from V and 6 bases from J, with 12 bases between. The CDR3 DNA reads as TGTGCCAGCAGTGAACAGGGACTGGGGGATACGCAGTATTTT. Translation: CASSEQGLGDTQYF.

This clone was found once. The same CDR3 is also encoded by other DNA sequences in this sample. This chain connects TRBV5-1 to TRBJ1-6, with D maybe TRBD1 (6 bases). Germline CDR1 and CDR2: SGHRS and YFSETQ. The V end was cut by 3 bases, the J end by 8 bases, with 12 bases between. This CDR3 region has 14 residues. CDR3 DNA: TGCGCCAGCAGCTCAGGACAGACAGATTCACCCCTCCACTTT. The encoded protein is CASSSGQTDSPLHF.

In DNA, the CDR3 is TGTGCCAGCAGCTTGCAGGCGGGAGGCAGTGAGACCCAGTACTTC. This translates into CASSLQAGGSETQYF. The chain recombines TRBV5-6 with TRBJ2-5, with 8 bases matching TRBD2. V was clipped by 1 base and J by 5 bases; unmatched bases: 7. Germline values: CDR1 SGHDT, CDR2 YYEEEE. The CDR3 loop spans 15 amino acids.

The J gene is TRBJ2-3, the V gene TRBV5-4; 10 bases match TRBD1. V shed 3 bases, J shed 5 bases, and the junction held 6 bases outside the gene matches. The CDR3 is 15 amino acids. CDR1 is SGHNT, CDR2 YYREEE, per germline (reference sequence). In nucleotides, the CDR3 is TGTGCCAGCAGCTGGGCGGGACAGGGGATAGATACGCAGTATTTT. Its translation: CASSWAGQGIDTQYF.

With regard to this clone: This same CDR3 is encoded by further DNA sequences in the sample. The chain combines TRBV5-1 with TRBJ2-3, with 11 bases identical to TRBD2. Germline V lookup: CDR1 SGHRS, CDR2 YFSETQ. V shed 4 bases and J 3 bases; nucleotides not matched to a gene: 10. This CDR3 has 17 residues. This CDR3 reads CASSLGLAGGRTDTQYF. The CDR3 DNA reads as TGCGCCAGCAGCCTAGGTTTAGCGGGAGGGCGAACAGATACGCAGTATTTT.

This clone was found a few times. The CDR3 here is CASSRIGALGTEAFF. The CDR3 DNA reads TGTGCCAGCAGCCGAATAGGGGCGTTAGGCACTGAAGCTTTCTTT. This chain links TRBV9 with TRBJ1-1; D is perhaps TRBD1 (5 bases). V dropped 4 bases and J dropped 4 bases, with 17 bases sitting between them. Looked up from germline, CDR1 is SGDLS and CDR2 is YYNGEE. CDR3 length: 15 residues.

The chain combines TRBV7-2 with TRBJ1-2, with D perhaps TRBD1 (5 bases). Trimming cost V 5 bases and J 7 bases, with 11 bases left between them. Germline values: CDR1 SGHTA, CDR2 FQGNSA. The CDR3 contains 12 residues. CDR3 coding DNA: TGTGCCAGCAGCCAGGGACCCAGTGGCTACACCTTC. Translating gives CASSQGPSGYTF.

Of note for this clone: At the DNA level, this CDR3 is encoded by other sequences in the same sample as well. This chain links TRBV5-1 with TRBJ2-5; 8 bases align to TRBD2. The germline gives CDR1 SGHRS, CDR2 YFSETQ. Unmatched junction bases numbered 3, after V lost 0 bases and J lost 5 bases. This CDR3 has 14 amino acids. The chain's CDR3 is CASSLGSGGETQYF. CDR3 DNA sequence: TGCGCCAGCAGCTTGGGGTCGGGAGGGGAGACCCAGTACTTC.

The gene calls are TRBV19 and TRBJ1-5; 7 positions match TRBD1. Trimming took 2 bases from V and 5 from J; bases not matched to a gene: 9. The germline V gene encodes CDR1 LNHDA and CDR2 SQIVND (reference sequence). CDR3 size: 16 residues. The CDR3 loop is CASSIWGQSAYQPQHF. The CDR3 DNA is TGTGCCAGTAGTATATGGGGACAGTCCGCCTATCAGCCCCAGCATTTT.

The chain is built from TRBV18 and TRBJ2-1; 10 bases line up with TRBD2. The germline V gene has CDR1 KGHSH and CDR2 LQKENI. CDR3 size: 15 residues. The V gene end was trimmed by 4 bases and the J gene end by 7 bases; junction bases not matched to a gene: 7. The CDR3 DNA is TGTGCCAGCTCACTCCGGACTAGCGGCCATAATGAGCAGTTCTTC. It is translated as CASSLRTSGHNEQFF.

The V call is TRBV10-1, the J call TRBJ2-2, with 9 bases that match TRBD1. After removal of 5 bases from V and 3 bases from J, the junction contained 1 base not matched to a gene. Germline V lookup: CDR1 WNHNN, CDR2 SYGVQD (reference sequence). This CDR3 spans 14 amino acids. The CDR3 DNA follows: TGCGCCAGCAGTCGGGACAGGGACACCGGGGAGCTGTTTTTT. This translates into CASSRDRDTGELFF.

The chain uses TRBV7-9 and TRBJ1-2; D gene ambiguous. CDR3 size: 14 residues. Germline V gives CDR1 SEHNR, CDR2 FQNEAQ (reference sequence). The V end lost 0 bases, the J end lost 0 bases, and 5 bases lay between the germline ends. The CDR3: CASSLALANYGYTF. CDR3 nucleotide sequence: TGTGCCAGCAGCTTAGCGCTAGCTAACTATGGCTACACCTTC.

The chain carries TRBV7-8 and TRBJ2-3, with no clear D. CDR1 SGHVS and CDR2 FQNEAQ come from the germline V gene. This CDR3 is built from 15 residues. Trimming left V 1 base short and J 2 bases short, with 10 bases between. In DNA, the CDR3 is TGTGCCAGCAGCTTAGTGGTACCTGACACAGATACGCAGTATTTT. Its protein is CASSLVVPDTDTQYF.

V usage is TRBV11-3 and J usage is TRBJ2-2; D gene uncertain. The ends were cut back, 5 bases at V and 7 bases at J, with 8 bases in the middle. Germline CDR1 and CDR2: SGHNT and YENEEA. The CDR3 spans 12 residues. The CDR3: CASSLTFGELFF. CDR3 coding DNA: TGTGCCAGCAGCCTAACCTTCGGGGAGCTGTTTTTT.

A single count supports this clone. The chain has TRBV7-2 and TRBJ1-1; the D gene is possibly TRBD1 (5 bases). CDR3 length: 15 amino acids. Germline CDR1 SGHTA, CDR2 FQGNSA. The V gene lost 0 bases and the J gene lost 4 bases, with 12 bases spanning the gap. CDR3 sequence (DNA): TGTGCCAGCAGCTTAGCGGACACGTTGGGCACTGAAGCTTTCTTT. This codes for CASSLADTLGTEAFF.

The chain combines TRBV27 with TRBJ1-1; 8 nucleotides match TRBD1. CDR3 length equals 17 residues. The germline gives CDR1 MNHEY, CDR2 SMNVEV (reference sequence). V gave up 7 bases and J gave up 0 bases; unmatched junction bases: 13. DNA of the CDR3: TGTGCCAGCACCCCTCTTACTTGGACAGGGATGAACACTGAAGCTTTCTTT. Amino acids: CASTPLTWTGMNTEAFF.

This chain joins TRBV5-1 and TRBJ2-1; 7 positions match TRBD2. In germline, CDR1 is SGHRS, CDR2 YFSETQ. V lost 0 bases and J lost 7; bases outside the gene matches: 1. The CDR3 loop spans 13 amino acids. CDR3 in amino acids: CASSLEGLNEQFF. CDR3 sequence (DNA): TGCGCCAGCAGCTTGGAGGGACTAAATGAGCAGTTCTTC.

V is TRBV18 and J is TRBJ2-7; D ambiguous. Trimming removed 3 bases from V and 1 base from J, with 16 bases in between. The CDR3 consists of 16 residues. Germline-derived CDR1 and CDR2 are KGHSH and LQKENI. The CDR3 DNA reads TGTGCCAGCTCACCGGCCCCTGTAATCGGATCCTACGAGCAGTACTTC. Residues: CASSPAPVIGSYEQYF.